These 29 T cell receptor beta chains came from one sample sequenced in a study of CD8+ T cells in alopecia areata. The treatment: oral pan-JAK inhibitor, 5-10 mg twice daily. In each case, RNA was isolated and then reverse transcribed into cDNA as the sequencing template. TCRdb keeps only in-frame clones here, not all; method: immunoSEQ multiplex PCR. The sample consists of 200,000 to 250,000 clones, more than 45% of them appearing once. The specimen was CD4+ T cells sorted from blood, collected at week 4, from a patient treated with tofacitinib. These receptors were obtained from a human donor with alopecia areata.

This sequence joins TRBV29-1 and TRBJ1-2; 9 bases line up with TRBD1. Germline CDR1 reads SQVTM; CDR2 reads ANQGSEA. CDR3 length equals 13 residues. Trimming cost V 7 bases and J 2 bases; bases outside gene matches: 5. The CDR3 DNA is TGCAGCGCCGACAGGGGGATAAACTATGGCTACACCTTC. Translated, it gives CSADRGINYGYTF. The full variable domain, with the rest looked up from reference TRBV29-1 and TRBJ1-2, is SAVISQKPSRDICQRGTSLTIQCQVDSQVTMMFWYRQQPGQSLTLIATANQGSEATYESGFVIDKFPISRPNLTFSTLTVSNMSPEDSSIYLCSADRGINYGYTFGSGTRLTVV.

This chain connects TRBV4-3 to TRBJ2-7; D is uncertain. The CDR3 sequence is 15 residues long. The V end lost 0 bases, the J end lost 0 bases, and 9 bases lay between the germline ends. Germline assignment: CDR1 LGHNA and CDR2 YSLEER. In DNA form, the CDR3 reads TGCGCCAGCAGCCAAGATCTCCAGAGCTCCTACGAGCAGTACTTC. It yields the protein CASSQDLQSSYEQYF.

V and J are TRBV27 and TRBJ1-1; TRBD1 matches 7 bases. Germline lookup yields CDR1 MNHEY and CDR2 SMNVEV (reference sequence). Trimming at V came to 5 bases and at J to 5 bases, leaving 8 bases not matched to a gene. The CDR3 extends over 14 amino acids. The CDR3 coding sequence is TGTGCCAGCAGTCTCCGACAGGGATCGACTGAAGCTTTCTTT. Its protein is CASSLRQGSTEAFF.

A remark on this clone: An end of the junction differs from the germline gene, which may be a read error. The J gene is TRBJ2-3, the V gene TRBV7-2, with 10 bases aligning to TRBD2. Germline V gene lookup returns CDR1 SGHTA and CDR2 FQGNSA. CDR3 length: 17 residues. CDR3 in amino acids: CASSIAGGRWSTDTQYF. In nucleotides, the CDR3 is TGTGCCAGCAGCATAGCGGGGGGACGATGGAGCACAGATACGCAGTATTTT.

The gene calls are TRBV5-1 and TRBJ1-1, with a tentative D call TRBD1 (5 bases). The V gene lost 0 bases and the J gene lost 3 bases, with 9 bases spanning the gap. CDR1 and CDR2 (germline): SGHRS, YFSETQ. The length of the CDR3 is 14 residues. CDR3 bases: TGCGCCAGCAGCTTGGCCACAGGATACACTGAAGCTTTCTTT. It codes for CASSLATGYTEAFF.

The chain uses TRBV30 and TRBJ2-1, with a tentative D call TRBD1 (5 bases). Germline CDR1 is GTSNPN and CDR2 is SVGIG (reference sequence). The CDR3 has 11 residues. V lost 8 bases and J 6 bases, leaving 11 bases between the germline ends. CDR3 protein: CAQGFGNEQFF. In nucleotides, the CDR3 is TGTGCCCAGGGATTTGGCAATGAGCAGTTCTTC.

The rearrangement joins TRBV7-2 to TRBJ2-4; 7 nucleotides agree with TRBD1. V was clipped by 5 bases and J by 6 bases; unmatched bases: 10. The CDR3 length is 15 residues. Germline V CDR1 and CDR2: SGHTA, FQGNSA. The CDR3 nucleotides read TGTGCCAGCAGCCTATCTGACCGGGACAGAAACATTCAGTACTTC. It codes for CASSLSDRDRNIQYF. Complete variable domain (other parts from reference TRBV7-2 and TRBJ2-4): GAGVSQSPSNKVTEKGKDVELRCDPISGHTALYWYRQSLGQGLEFLIYFQGNSAPDKSGLPSDRFSAERTGGSVSTLTIQRTQQEDSAVYLCASSLSDRDRNIQYFGAGTRLSVL.

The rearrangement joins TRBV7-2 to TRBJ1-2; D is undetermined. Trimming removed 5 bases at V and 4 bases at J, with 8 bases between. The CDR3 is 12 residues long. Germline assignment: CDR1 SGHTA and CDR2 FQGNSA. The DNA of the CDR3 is TGTGCCAGCAGCCCATCTATCTATGGCTACACCTTC. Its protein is CASSPSIYGYTF.

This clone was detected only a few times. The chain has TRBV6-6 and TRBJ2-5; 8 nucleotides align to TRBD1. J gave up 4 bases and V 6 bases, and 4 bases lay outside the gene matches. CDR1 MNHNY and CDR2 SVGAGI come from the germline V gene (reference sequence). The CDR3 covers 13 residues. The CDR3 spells CASSEQGVETQYF. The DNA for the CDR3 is TGTGCCAGCAGCGAACAGGGGGTAGAGACCCAGTACTTC.

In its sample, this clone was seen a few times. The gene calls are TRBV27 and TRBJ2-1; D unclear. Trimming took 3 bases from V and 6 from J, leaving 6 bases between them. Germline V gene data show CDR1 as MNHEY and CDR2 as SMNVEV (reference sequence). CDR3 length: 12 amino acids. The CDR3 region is CASSFNFNEQFF. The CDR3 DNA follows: TGTGCCAGCAGTTTCAACTTCAATGAGCAGTTCTTC.

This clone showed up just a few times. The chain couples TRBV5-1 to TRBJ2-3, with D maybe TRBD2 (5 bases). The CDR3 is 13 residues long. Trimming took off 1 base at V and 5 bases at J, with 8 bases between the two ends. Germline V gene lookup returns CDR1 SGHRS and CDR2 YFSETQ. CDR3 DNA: TGCGCCAGCAGCTTGCGGGCGGGAGATACGCAGTATTTT. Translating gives CASSLRAGDTQYF. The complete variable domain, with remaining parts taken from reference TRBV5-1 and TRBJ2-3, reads KAGVTQTPRYLIKTRGQQVTLSCSPISGHRSVSWYQQTPGQGLQFLFEYFSETQRNKGNFPGRFSGRQFSNSRSEMNVSTLELGDSALYLCASSLRAGDTQYFGPGTRLTVL.

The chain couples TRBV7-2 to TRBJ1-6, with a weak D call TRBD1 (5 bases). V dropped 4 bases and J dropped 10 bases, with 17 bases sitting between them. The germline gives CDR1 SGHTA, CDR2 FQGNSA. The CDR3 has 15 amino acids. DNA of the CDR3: TGTGCCAGCAGCTCGTCTCAGGGATTGGCGTCACCCCTCCACTTT. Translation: CASSSSQGLASPLHF.

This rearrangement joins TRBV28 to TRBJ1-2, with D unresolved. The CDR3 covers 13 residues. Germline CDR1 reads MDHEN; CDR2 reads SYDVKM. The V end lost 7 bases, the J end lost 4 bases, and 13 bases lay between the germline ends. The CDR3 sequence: CASTPRELYGYTF. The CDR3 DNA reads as TGTGCCAGCACCCCAAGGGAACTCTATGGCTACACCTTC.

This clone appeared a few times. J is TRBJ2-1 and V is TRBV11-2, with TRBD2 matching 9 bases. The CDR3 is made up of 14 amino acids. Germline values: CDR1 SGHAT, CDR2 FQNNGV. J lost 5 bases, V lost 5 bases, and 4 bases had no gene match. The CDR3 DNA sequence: TGTGCCAGCAGCCGACTAGCGGATAACAATGAGCAGTTCTTC. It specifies CASSRLADNNEQFF.

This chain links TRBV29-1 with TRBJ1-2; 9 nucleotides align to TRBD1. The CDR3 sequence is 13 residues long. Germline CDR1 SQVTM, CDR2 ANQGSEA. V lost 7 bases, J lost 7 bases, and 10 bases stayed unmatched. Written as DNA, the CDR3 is TGCAGCGCGCGCTTACAGGGGGCGGCTGGCTACACCTTC. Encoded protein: CSARLQGAAGYTF.

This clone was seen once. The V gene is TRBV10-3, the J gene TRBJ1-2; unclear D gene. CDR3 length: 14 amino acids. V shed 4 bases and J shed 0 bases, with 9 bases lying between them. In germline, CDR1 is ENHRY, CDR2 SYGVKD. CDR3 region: CAISGPRANYGYTF. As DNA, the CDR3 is TGTGCCATCAGTGGCCCCAGAGCTAACTATGGCTACACCTTC.

CDR3 residues: CSVAGQTMNTEAFF. The CDR3 DNA follows: TGCAGCGTTGCCGGACAGACAATGAACACTGAAGCTTTCTTT. The genes are TRBV29-1 and TRBJ1-1; TRBD1 is a possible D gene (6 bases). The CDR3 has 14 amino acids. Germline assignment: CDR1 SQVTM and CDR2 ANQGSEA. V lost 4 bases and J lost 0, with 12 bases in between.

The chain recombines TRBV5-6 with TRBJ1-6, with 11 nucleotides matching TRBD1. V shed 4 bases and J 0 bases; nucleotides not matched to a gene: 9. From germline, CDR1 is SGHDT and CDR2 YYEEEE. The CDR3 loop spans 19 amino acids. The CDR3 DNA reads TGTGCCAGCAGCCCAGCTTGGGACAGGGGGAGCTCCTATAATTCACCCCTCCACTTT. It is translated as CASSPAWDRGSSYNSPLHF.

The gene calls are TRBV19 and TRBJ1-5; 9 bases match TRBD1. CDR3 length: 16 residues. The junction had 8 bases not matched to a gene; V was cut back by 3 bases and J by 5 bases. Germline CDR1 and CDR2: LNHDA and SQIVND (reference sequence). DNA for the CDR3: TGTGCCAGTAGTATCGTAGTGGGACAGGGCGATCAGCCCCAGCATTTT. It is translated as CASSIVVGQGDQPQHF. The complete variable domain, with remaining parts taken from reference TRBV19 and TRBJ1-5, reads DGGITQSPKYLFRKEGQNVTLSCEQNLNHDAMYWYRQDPGQGLRLIYYSQIVNDFQKGDIAEGYSVSREKKESFPLTVTSAQKNPTAFYLCASSIVVGQGDQPQHFGDGTRLSIL.

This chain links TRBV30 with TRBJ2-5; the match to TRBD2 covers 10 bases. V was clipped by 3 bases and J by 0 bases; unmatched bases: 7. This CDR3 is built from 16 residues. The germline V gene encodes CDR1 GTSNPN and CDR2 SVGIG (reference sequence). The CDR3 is CAWSILAGAYQETQYF. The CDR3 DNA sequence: TGTGCCTGGAGCATTCTAGCGGGGGCGTACCAAGAGACCCAGTACTTC.

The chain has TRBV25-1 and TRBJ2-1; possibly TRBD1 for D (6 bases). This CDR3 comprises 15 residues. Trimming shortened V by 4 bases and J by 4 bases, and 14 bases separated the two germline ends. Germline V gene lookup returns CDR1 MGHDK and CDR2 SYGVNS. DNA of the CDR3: TGTGCCAGCAGTGGGACAGCCCTAGGGTACAATGAGCAGTTCTTC. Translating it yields CASSGTALGYNEQFF.

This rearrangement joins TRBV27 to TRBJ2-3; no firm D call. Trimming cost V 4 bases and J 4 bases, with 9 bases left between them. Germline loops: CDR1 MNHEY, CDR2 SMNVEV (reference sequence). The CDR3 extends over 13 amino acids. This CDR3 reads CASSSHIADTQYF. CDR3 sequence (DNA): TGTGCCAGCAGTTCCCATATCGCAGATACGCAGTATTTT.

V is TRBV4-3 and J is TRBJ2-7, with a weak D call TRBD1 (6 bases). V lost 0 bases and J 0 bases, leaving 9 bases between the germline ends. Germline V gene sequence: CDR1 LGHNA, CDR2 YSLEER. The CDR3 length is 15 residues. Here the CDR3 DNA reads TGCGCCAGCAGCCAAGATTCAGGGGCCTCCTACGAGCAGTACTTC. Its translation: CASSQDSGASYEQYF.

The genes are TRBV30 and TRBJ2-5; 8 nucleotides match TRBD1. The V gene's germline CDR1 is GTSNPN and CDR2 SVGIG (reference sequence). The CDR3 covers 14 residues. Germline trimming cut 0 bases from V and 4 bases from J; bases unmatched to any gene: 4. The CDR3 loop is CAWSVGTGLETQYF. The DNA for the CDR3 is TGTGCCTGGAGTGTGGGGACAGGTTTAGAGACCCAGTACTTC.

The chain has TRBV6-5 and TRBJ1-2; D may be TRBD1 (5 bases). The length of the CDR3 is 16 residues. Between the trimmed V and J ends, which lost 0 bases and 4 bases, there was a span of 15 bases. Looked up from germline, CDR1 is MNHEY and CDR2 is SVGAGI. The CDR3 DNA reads TGTGCCAGCAGTTACTCGAGTAGGGGAGGCGGCTATGGCTACACCTTC. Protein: CASSYSSRGGGYGYTF.

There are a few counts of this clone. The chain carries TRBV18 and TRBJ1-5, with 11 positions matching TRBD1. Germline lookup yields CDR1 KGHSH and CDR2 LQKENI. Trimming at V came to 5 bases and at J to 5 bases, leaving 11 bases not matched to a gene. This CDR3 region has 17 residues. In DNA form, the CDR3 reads TGTGCCAGCTCAAAAGGACAGGGGGCTGTAGTGGATCAGCCCCAGCATTTT. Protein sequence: CASSKGQGAVVDQPQHF.

CDR3 loop: CASSSTGGAQELFF. The CDR3 bases are TGTGCCAGCAGCTCCACGGGGGGGGCACAAGAGCTGTTTTTT. The J gene is TRBJ2-2, the V gene TRBV7-2; the match to TRBD2 covers 8 bases. Germline V gives CDR1 SGHTA, CDR2 FQGNSA. Trimming took 4 bases from V and 11 from J; bases not matched to a gene: 9. The CDR3 covers 14 residues.

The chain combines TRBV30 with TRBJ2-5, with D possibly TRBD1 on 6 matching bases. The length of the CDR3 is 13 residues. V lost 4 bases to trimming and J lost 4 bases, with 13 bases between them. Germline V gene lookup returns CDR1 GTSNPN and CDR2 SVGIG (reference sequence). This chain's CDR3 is CAWTLTGVETQYF. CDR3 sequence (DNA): TGTGCCTGGACCCTGACAGGAGTAGAGACCCAGTACTTC.

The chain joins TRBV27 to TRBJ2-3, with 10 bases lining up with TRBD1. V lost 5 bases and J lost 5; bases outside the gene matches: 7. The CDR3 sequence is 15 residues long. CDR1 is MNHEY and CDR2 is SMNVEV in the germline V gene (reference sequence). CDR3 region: CASSTGQGKVDTQYF. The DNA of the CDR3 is TGTGCCAGCAGTACGGGACAGGGGAAGGTAGATACGCAGTATTTT.